A selection of T cell receptor beta chains follows, all from one sample in a study of Ad26.COV2.S vaccination and SARS-CoV-2 variants. Measured with immunoSEQ multiplex PCR; TCRdb has only the in-frame clones, and not every one. Of over 350,000 clones in the sample, about 85% are singletons; the top ten hold under 4%. The sequences come from peripheral blood, collected in a trial of Ad26.COV2.S vaccine versus placebo. These receptors were collected from a person between 18 and 65 years old who received the Ad26.COV2.S COVID-19 vaccine or a placebo. CDR3s leave out the opening cysteine and the closing phenylalanine or tryptophan.

V: TRBV6-5; CDR3: ASSYSSGGLNYGYT
V: TRBV18; CDR3: ASSQTSSNSPLH
V: TRBV5-5; CDR3: ASSLVGGENTEAF
V: TRBV18; CDR3: ASSPPGEGRYNEQF
V: TRBV27; CDR3: ASSRPGLNTEAF
V: TRBV7-6; CDR3: ASSPRPYLPYEQY
V: TRBV18; CDR3: ASSPIAQGRTEAF
V: TRBV7-2; CDR3: ASRLAGADTQY
V: TRBV5-4; CDR3: ASSLGGGGQETQY
V: TRBV10-3; CDR3: AIREQGDSNQPQH
V: TRBV19; CDR3: ASQRKRNSYGYT
V: TRBV7-9; CDR3: ASSPGGVPQH
V: TRBV6-2/TRBV6-3; CDR3: ASSPTDRGRGKLF
V: TRBV3-1/TRBV3-2; CDR3: ASSQDPLGPEQY
V: TRBV7-8; CDR3: ASSIHRDPNTEAF
V: TRBV4-3; CDR3: ASSQTGTRDTQY
V: TRBV4-3; CDR3: ASSQETGGRLGEKLF
V: TRBV6-5; CDR3: ASSYAGQGYGYT
V: TRBV4-1; CDR3: ASSQVVPDNEQF
V: TRBV27; CDR3: ASIGTSGGTRQETQY
V: TRBV9; CDR3: ASSVDARRNQPQH
V: TRBV10-3; CDR3: ATSRGAYEQY
V: TRBV19; CDR3: ASSKRQIRTGDTQY
V: TRBV24-1; CDR3: ATRETGNTEAF
V: TRBV4-1; CDR3: ASSLQGGPNQPQH
V: TRBV5-1; CDR3: ASSLDPGSGGYT
V: TRBV7-9; CDR3: ASSLASGDEAF
V: TRBV18; CDR3: ASSPSGGTDTQY